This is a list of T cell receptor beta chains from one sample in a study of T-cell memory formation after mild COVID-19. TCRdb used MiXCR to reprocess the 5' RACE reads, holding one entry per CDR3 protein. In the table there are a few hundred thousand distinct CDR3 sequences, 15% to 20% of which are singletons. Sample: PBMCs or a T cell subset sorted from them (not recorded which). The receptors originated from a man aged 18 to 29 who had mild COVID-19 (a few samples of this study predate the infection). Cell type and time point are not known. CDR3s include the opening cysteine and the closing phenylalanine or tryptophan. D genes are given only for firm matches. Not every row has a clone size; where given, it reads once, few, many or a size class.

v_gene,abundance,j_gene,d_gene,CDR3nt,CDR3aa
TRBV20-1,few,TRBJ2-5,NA,TGCAGTGAAAAATTGGGCAATAGAGGGGAGACCCAGTACTTC,CSEKLGNRGETQYF
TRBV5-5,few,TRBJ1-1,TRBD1,TGTGCCAGCAGCCCGTTCCTCGGGACAGGGGGATCCATGGGGAACACTGAAGCTTTCTTT,CASSPFLGTGGSMGNTEAFF
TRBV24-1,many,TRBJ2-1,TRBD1,TGTGCCACCAGGACAGGGGGTAACTACAATGAGCAGTTCTTC,CATRTGGNYNEQFF
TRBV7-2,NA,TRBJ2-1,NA,TGTGCCAGCAGCTTAGGCAGGGGTAACGACGAGCAGTTCTTC,CASSLGRGNDEQFF
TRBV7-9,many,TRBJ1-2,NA,TGTGCCAGCAGCTTAGGGGGGACGGACTATGGCTACACCTTC,CASSLGGTDYGYTF
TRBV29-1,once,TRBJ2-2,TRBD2,TGCAGCGTTCAGCGGGGGGGGCCCGGGGAGCTGTTTTTT,CSVQRGGPGELFF
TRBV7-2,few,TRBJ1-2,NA,TGTGCCAGCAGCTTAGTGCGCCCAGGGAACTACACCTTC,CASSLVRPGNYTF
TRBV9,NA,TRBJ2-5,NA,TGTGCCAGCAGCGTAGTTGGAGGGTTAGAGACCCAGTACTTC,CASSVVGGLETQYF
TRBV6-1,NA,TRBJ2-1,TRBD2,TGTGCCAGCAGCCCGGGACTAGCGGGGGCGGGGGAGCAGTTCTTC,CASSPGLAGAGEQFF
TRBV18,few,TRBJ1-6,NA,TGTGCCAGCTCACCCCTCCGGGACGGGGTTAATTCACCCCTCCACTTT,CASSPLRDGVNSPLHF
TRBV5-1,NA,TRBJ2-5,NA,TGCGCCAGCAGCCCGGGGGACAGATTAGAGACCCAGTACTTC,CASSPGDRLETQYF
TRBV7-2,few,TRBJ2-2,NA,TGTGCCAGCAGCCCGGAGGTCGCGCGGGAGCTGTTTTTT,CASSPEVARELFF
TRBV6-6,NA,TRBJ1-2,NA,TGTGCCAGCACTCGAATGGGGGGAGGGTATGGCTACACCTTC,CASTRMGGGYGYTF
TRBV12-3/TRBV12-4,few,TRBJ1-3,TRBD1,TGTGCCAGCAGTTCCAGGGGCAGGGGGCTTGGAAACACCATATATTTT,CASSSRGRGLGNTIYF
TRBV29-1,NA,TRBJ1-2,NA,TGCAGCGTTGTATCTACCGGGGAGGGTGGCTACACCTTC,CSVVSTGEGGYTF
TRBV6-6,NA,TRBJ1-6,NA,TGTGCCAGCAGTTACTCCGGGTCCTTGAGCTCCTATAATTCACCCCTCCACTTT,CASSYSGSLSSYNSPLHF
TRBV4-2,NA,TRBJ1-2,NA,TGTGCCAGCAGCCAAGAGGATAGTCTGTCTAACTATGGCTACACCTTC,CASSQEDSLSNYGYTF
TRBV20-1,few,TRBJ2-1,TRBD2,TGCAGTGCCCCCGATCCGGGACTAGCGGGGGATGAGCAGTTCTTC,CSAPDPGLAGDEQFF
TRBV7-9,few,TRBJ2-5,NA,TGTGCCAGCAGCTGGGAAGGGGAGACCCAGTACTTC,CASSWEGETQYF
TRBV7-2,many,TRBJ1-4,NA,TGTGCCAGCAGCTTAAATAATGAAAAACTGTTTTTT,CASSLNNEKLFF
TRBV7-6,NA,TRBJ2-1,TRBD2,TGTGCCAGCAGCTTAGACCCTTATAGCGGGGTATCCTACAATGAGCAGTTCTTC,CASSLDPYSGVSYNEQFF
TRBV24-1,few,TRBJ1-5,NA,TGTGCCACCAGTGATCCCCTCCAGGGTCAGCCCCAGCATTTT,CATSDPLQGQPQHF
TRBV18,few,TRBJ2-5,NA,TGTGCCAGCTCACGGGCCATCGGGGAAGAGACCCAGTACTTC,CASSRAIGEETQYF
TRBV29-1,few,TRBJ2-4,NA,TGCAGCGTTGCGGGCAGGTCAAAAAACATTCAGTACTTC,CSVAGRSKNIQYF
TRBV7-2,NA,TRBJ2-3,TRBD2,TGTGCCAGCAGCTCGCCCGGGACTAGCGGGGGGGCCGAGAGCACAGATACGCAGTATTTT,CASSSPGTSGGAESTDTQYF
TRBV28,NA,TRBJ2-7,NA,TGTGCCAGCAGTTTAGGCAGGTTGCACGAGCAGTACTTC,CASSLGRLHEQYF
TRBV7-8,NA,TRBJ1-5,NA,TGTGCCAGCAGTTACGACAGATTACTTAGCAATCAGCCCCAGCATTTT,CASSYDRLLSNQPQHF
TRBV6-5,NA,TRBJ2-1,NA,TGTGCCAGCAGTTACTGGGGGGCTTCCAATGAGCAGTTCTTC,CASSYWGASNEQFF
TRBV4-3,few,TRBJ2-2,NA,TGCGCCAGCAGCCCCATACTAGCGAACACCGGGGAGCTGTTTTTT,CASSPILANTGELFF
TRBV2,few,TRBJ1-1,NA,TGTGCCAGCAGTGACGGGACGAACACTGAAGCTTTCTTT,CASSDGTNTEAFF
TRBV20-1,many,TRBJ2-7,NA,TGCAGTGCAACTCCGATTGCGGGGCCCGGAGGGTACTACGAGCAGTACTTC,CSATPIAGPGGYYEQYF
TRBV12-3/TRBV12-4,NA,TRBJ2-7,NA,TGTGCCAGCAGTTCTTCAGGGACCCGTCGCGAGCAGTACTTC,CASSSSGTRREQYF
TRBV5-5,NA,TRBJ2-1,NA,TGTGCCAGCAGCTCGGCTGGGTTACGGACATGGAGTGAGCAGTTCTTC,CASSSAGLRTWSEQFF
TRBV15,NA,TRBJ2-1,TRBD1,TGTGCCACCGGTCGGGGACAGGGTCCGGATGAGCAGTTCTTC,CATGRGQGPDEQFF
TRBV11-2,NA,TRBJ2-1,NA,TGTGCCAGCAGCTTAGAGGCTGGCTACAATGAGCAGTTCTTC,CASSLEAGYNEQFF
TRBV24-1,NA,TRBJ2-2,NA,TGTGCCACCAGTCCTCCATGGGGGGCGAACACCGGGGAGCTGTTTTTT,CATSPPWGANTGELFF
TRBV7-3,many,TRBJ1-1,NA,TGTGCCAGCAGCACGGGGCCAGGGCAAGCTTTCTTT,CASSTGPGQAFF
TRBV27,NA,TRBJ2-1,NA,TGTGCCAGCAGTTTCGGAAGGGGGGGTCGGGAGCAGTTCTTC,CASSFGRGGREQFF
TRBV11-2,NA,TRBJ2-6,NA,TGTGCCAGCAGAGAGACGAGCTCTGGGGCCAACGTCCTGACTTTC,CASRETSSGANVLTF
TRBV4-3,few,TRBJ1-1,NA,TGCGCCAGCAGCCAAGATCGGCAGCTCATGAACACTGAAGCTTTCTTT,CASSQDRQLMNTEAFF
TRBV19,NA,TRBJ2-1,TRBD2,TGTGCCAGTAGTTGGGACTACCGCGCCTACAGCTCCTACAATGAGCAGTTCTTC,CASSWDYRAYSSYNEQFF
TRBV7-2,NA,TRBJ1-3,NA,TGTGCCAGCAGTTATAGGGTCGGAAACACCATATATTTT,CASSYRVGNTIYF
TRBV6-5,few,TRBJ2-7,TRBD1,TGTGCCAGCAGTTACTCGAAAGGGGACAGGGACTACGAGCAGTACTTC,CASSYSKGDRDYEQYF
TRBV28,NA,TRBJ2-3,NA,TGTGCCACCCTAGGAGGGGGCACAGATACGCAGTATTTT,CATLGGGTDTQYF
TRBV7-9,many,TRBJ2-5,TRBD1,TGTGCCAGCAGCTTATTAAGGGATCTAGGGGGCGAGACCCAGTACTTC,CASSLLRDLGGETQYF
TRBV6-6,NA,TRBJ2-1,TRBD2,TGTGCCAGCAGTGCCAAGCGGGGGCACAATGAGCAGTTCTTC,CASSAKRGHNEQFF
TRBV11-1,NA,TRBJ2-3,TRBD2,TGTGCCAGCAGCCGAGGGACTAGCGGGGCCGGAGATACGCAGTATTTT,CASSRGTSGAGDTQYF
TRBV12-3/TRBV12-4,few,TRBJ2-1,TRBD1,TGTGCCAGCAGTAGGACAGGGGCGGGCAATGAGCAGTTCTTC,CASSRTGAGNEQFF
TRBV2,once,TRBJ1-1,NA,TGTGCCAGCAGCCCTGTCGAGCGGGCTTTCTTT,CASSPVERAFF
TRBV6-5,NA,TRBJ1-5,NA,TGTGCCAGCAGTTACTCAGGGGCGAGGAACAATCAGCCCCAGCATTTT,CASSYSGARNNQPQHF
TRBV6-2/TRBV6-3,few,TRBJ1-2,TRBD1,TGTGCCAGCAGCGGACAGGCTAACTATGGCTACACCTTC,CASSGQANYGYTF
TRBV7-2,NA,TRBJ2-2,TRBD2,TGTGCCAGCAGCCCCGGACTAGCGGGGGCGGAGCTGTTTTTT,CASSPGLAGAELFF
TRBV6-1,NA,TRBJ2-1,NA,TGTGCCAGCAGACCAACAGGGACGGGGATCTCCTACAATGAGCAGTTCTTC,CASRPTGTGISYNEQFF
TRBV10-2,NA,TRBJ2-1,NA,TGCGCCAGCCCTACTTTGAGTCCCCACAATGAGCAGTTCTTC,CASPTLSPHNEQFF
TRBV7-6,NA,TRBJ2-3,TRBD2,TGTGCCAGCAGCTTAGAGGGGACTACGGCACGTACGCAGTATTTT,CASSLEGTTARTQYF
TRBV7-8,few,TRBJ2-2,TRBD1,TGTGCCAGCAGCTTGCCCCGAGACAGGGGCACCGGGGAGCTGTTTTTT,CASSLPRDRGTGELFF
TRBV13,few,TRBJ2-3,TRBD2,TGTGCCAGCAGCTTACGCCTAGCGGACACAGATACGCAGTATTTT,CASSLRLADTDTQYF
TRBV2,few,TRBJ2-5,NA,TGTGCCAGCAGGGTAGGACAACAAGAGACCCAGTACTTC,CASRVGQQETQYF
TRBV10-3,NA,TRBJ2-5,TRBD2,TGTGCCATCAAGACTAGCGGGGGGGAGGAAGAGACCCAGTACTTC,CAIKTSGGEEETQYF
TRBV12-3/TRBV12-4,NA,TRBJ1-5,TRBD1,TGTGCCAGCAGTTTAGTTCAGGGGGCCGATCAGCCCCAGCATTTT,CASSLVQGADQPQHF